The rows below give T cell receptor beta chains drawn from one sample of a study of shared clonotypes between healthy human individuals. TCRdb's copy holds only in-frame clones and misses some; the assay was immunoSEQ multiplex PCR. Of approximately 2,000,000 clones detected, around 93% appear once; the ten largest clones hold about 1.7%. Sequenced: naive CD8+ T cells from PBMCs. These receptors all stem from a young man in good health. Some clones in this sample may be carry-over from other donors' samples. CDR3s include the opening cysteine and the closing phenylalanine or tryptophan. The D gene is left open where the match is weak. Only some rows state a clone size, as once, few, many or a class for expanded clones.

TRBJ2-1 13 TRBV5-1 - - CASEEENYNEQFF TGCGCCAGTGAAGAGGAAAACTACAATGAGCAGTTCTTC
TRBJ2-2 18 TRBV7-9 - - CASSPVDRSEEGTGELFF TGTGCCAGCAGCCCCGTCGACAGGAGTGAGGAGGGCACCGGGGAGCTGTTTTTT
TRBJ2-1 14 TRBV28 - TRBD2 CASSSWTSYNEQFF TGTGCCAGCAGTTCCTGGACTAGTTACAATGAGCAGTTCTTC
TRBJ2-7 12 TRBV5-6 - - CASSLAGTEQYF TGTGCCAGCAGCTTGGCAGGGACCGAGCAGTACTTC
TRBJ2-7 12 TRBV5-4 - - CASSFMSYEQYF TGTGCCAGCAGCTTCATGTCCTACGAGCAGTACTTC
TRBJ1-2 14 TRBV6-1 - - CASSEWDSGRGYTF TGTGCCAGCAGTGAATGGGACTCCGGACGAGGCTACACCTTC
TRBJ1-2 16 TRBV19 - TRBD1 CASTPTPGTGNYGYTF TGTGCCAGTACCCCCACCCCCGGGACAGGGAACTATGGCTACACCTTC
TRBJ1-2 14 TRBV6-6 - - CASSPKPGIYGYTF TGTGCCAGCAGTCCAAAGCCCGGAATCTATGGCTACACCTTC
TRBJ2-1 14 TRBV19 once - CASRSRDFHNEQFF TGTGCCAGTAGAAGCCGGGACTTTCACAATGAGCAGTTCTTC
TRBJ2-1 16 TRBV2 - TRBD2 CASRPGTSGRAWEQFF TGTGCCAGCAGACCCGGGACTAGCGGGAGGGCCTGGGAGCAGTTCTTC
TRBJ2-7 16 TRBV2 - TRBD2 CASSEVGASGSYEQYF TGTGCCAGCAGTGAAGTGGGGGCTAGCGGGAGCTACGAGCAGTACTTC
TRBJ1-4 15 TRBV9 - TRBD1 CASSARGKEEEKLFF TGTGCCAGCAGCGCCAGGGGGAAAGAGGAAGAAAAACTGTTTTTT
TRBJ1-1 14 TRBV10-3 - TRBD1 CAISEDRGNTEAFF TGTGCCATCAGTGAGGACAGGGGGAACACTGAAGCTTTCTTT
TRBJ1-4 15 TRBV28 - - CASSHPTRDGEKLFF TGTGCCAGCAGCCACCCAACCCGGGACGGTGAAAAACTGTTTTTT
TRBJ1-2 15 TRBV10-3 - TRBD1 CAISEIQGGDYGYTF TGTGCCATCAGTGAGATCCAGGGGGGCGACTATGGCTACACCTTC
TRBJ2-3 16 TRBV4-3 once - CASSHRSAGPKRTQYF TGCGCCAGCAGCCACCGTTCCGCGGGCCCCAAGAGGACGCAGTATTTT
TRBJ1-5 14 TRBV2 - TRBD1 CASSEGTGHQPQHF TGTGCCAGCAGTGAAGGGACAGGGCATCAGCCCCAGCATTTT
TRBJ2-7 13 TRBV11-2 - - CASSLNPTFEQYF TGTGCCAGCAGCTTAAATCCCACATTCGAGCAGTACTTC
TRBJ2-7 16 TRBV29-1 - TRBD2 CSVEAPGLAPALGQYF TGCAGCGTTGAAGCTCCCGGACTAGCGCCCGCTTTAGGGCAGTACTTC
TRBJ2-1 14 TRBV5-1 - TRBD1 CASSPGQGRNEQFF TGCGCCAGCAGCCCCGGACAGGGACGGAATGAGCAGTTCTTC
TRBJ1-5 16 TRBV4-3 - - CASSQDSGRPNQPQHF TGCGCCAGCAGCCAAGATTCCGGCCGGCCCAATCAGCCCCAGCATTTT
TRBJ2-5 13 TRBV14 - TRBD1 CASSLGGRYSQYF TGTGCCAGCAGCCTAGGGGGCAGGTACTCCCAGTACTTC
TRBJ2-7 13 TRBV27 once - CASSLGVNYEQYF TGTGCCAGCAGTTTGGGAGTGAACTACGAGCAGTACTTC
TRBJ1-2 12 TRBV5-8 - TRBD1 CASSPGTEHLTF TGTGCCAGCAGCCCGGGGACAGAACATCTCACCTTC
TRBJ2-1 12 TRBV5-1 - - CASSPPSWEQFF TGCGCCAGCAGCCCACCCAGCTGGGAGCAGTTCTTC
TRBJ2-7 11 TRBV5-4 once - CASGTSSEQYF TGTGCCAGCGGAACTAGTTCGGAGCAGTACTTC
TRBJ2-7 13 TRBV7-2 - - CASSDRRPYEQYF TGTGCCAGCAGCGACCGCCGGCCATACGAGCAGTACTTC
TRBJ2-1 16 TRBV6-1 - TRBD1 CASSGDREKPRNEQFF TGTGCCAGCAGTGGGGACAGGGAAAAGCCTCGGAATGAGCAGTTCTTC
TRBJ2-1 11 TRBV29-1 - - CSVRSYNEQFF TGCAGCGTACGCTCCTACAATGAGCAGTTCTTC
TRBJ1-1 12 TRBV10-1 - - CASSEGDTEAFF TGCGCCAGCAGTGAAGGGGACACTGAAGCTTTCTTT
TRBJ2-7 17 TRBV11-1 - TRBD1 CASSSYVPLAGGLEQYF TGTGCCAGCAGCTCCTACGTTCCCCTGGCAGGGGGCCTCGAGCAGTACTTC
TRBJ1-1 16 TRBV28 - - CASSLRSEGLNTEAFF TGTGCCAGCAGTTTACGGTCGGAGGGGCTGAACACTGAAGCTTTCTTT
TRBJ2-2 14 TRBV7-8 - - CASRRTDNTGELFF TGTGCCAGCAGGAGGACAGATAACACCGGGGAGCTGTTTTTT
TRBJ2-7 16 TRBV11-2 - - CASSPPDSLSSYEQYF TGTGCCAGCAGCCCACCGGACAGCTTGAGCTCCTACGAGCAGTACTTC
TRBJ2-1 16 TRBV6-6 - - CASDLSAGTRSDEQFF TGTGCCAGCGATCTCTCTGCGGGGACAAGAAGCGATGAGCAGTTCTTC
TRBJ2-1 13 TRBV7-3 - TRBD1 CASSLDRSNEQFF TGTGCCAGCAGCTTGGACAGGTCTAATGAGCAGTTCTTC
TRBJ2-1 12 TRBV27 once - CASSLYLGEQFF TGTGCCAGCAGTTTATATTTGGGAGAGCAGTTCTTC
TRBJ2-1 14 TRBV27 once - CASWRRVEYNEQFF TGTGCCAGCTGGCGCAGGGTAGAGTACAATGAGCAGTTCTTC
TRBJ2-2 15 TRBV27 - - CASSLGTTNTGELFF TGTGCCAGCAGTTTAGGGACGACGAACACCGGGGAGCTGTTTTTT
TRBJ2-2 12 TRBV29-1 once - CSVRQTTGELFF TGCAGCGTAAGACAGACGACCGGGGAGCTGTTTTTT
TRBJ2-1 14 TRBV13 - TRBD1 CASSTDRGYNEQFF TGTGCCAGCAGCACGGACAGGGGTTACAATGAGCAGTTCTTC
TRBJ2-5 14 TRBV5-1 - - CASSLDGRGETQYF TGCGCCAGCAGCTTGGACGGGAGAGGAGAGACCCAGTACTTC
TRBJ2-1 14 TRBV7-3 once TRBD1 CASSLSGGLNEQFF TGTGCCAGCAGCTTATCAGGGGGCCTCAATGAGCAGTTCTTC
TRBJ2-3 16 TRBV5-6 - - CASSLGLPGGTDTQYF TGTGCCAGCAGCTTGGGACTACCCGGTGGTACAGATACGCAGTATTTT
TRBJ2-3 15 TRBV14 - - CASSRRGSRTDTQYF TGTGCCAGCAGCCGACGAGGGAGTCGGACAGATACGCAGTATTTT
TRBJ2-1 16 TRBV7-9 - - CASTSPPGGSYNEQFF TGTGCCAGCACCTCTCCTCCGGGCGGATCCTACAATGAGCAGTTCTTC
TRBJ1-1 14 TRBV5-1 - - CASFRGASSTEAFF TGCGCCAGCTTCAGGGGAGCGAGTAGCACTGAAGCTTTCTTT
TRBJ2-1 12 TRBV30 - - CAWIQGNNEQFF TGTGCCTGGATACAGGGAAACAATGAGCAGTTCTTC
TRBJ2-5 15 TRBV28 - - CASNMRHSLQETQYF TGTGCCAGCAATATGAGACATTCCTTACAAGAGACCCAGTACTTC
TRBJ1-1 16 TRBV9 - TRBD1 CASSVDVAGGRTEAFF TGTGCCAGCAGCGTAGATGTCGCAGGGGGCCGGACTGAAGCTTTCTTT
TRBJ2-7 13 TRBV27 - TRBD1 CASMGQGSYEQYF TGTGCCAGCATGGGACAGGGATCCTACGAGCAGTACTTC
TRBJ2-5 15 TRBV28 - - CASSLGDHSWETQYF TGTGCCAGCAGTTTAGGGGACCACTCGTGGGAGACCCAGTACTTC
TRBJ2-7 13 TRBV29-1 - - CSVEVPGNGEQYF TGCAGCGTTGAAGTGCCAGGGAACGGCGAGCAGTACTTC